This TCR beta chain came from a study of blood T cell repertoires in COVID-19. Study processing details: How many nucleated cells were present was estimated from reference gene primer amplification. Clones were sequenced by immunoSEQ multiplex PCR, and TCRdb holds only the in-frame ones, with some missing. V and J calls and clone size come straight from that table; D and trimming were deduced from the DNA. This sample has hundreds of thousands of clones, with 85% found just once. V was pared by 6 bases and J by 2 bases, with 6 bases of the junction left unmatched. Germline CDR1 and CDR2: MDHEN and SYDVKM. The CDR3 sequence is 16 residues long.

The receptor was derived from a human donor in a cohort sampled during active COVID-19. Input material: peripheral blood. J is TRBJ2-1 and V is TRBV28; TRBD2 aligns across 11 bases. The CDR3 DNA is TGTGCCAGCAGACCTAGCGGGAGGAGTACCTACAATGAGCAGTTCTTC. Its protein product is CASRPSGRSTYNEQFF.